This TCR beta chain was observed in a study of glioma-infiltrating T cells. V was trimmed by 3 bases and J by 0 bases, leaving 6 bases between them. The CDR3 consists of 13 residues. TCR alpha and beta CDR3 regions were amplified from RNA using iRepertoire nested multiplex PCR. A single record per CDR3 protein comes from TCRdb applying MiXCR to the multiplex PCR reads. The sample shows about 4,900 distinct CDR3 sequences, approximately 31% of them seen only once. Remarks on this clonotype: This may arise from a read error, as a much more abundant clone is one base away.

Sequencing input: glioma tissue, nonneoplastic brain tissue, or PBMCs (not recorded which). The clonotype comes from a human donor with low-grade glioma or glioblastoma, undergoing nonglioma brain surgery, or in good health (not recorded which). The chain combines TRBV12-3 or TRBV12-4 with TRBJ2-7; D may be TRBD1 (6 bases). Here the CDR3 reads CASSLGHSYEQYV. The CDR3 DNA is TGTGCCAGCAGTTTGGGACACTCCTACGAGCAGTACGTC.